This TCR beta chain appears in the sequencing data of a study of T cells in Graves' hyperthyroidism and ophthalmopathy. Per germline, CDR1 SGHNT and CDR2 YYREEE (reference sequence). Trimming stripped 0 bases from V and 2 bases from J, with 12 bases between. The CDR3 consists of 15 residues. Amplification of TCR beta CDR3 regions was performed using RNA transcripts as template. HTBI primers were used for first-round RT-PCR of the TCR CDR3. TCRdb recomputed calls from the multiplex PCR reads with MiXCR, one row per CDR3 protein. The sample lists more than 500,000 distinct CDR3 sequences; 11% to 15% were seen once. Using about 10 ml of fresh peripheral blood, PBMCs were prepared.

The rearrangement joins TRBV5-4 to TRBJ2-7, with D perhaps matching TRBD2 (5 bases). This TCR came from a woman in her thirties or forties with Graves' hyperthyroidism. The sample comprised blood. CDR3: CASSLDEGAPYEQYF. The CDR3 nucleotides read TGTGCCAGCAGCTTGGATGAGGGTGCGCCCTACGAGCAGTACTTC.